The 22 T cell receptor beta chains below all came from one sample that was sequenced in a study of Ad26.COV2.S vaccination and SARS-CoV-2 variants. Treatment given: 15 to 20 received Ad26.COV2.S at low or high dose, single or two shots; several received placebo; per-sample allocation not given. Specimens were obtained on day 63 following the first vaccine or placebo injection. The repertoire was sequenced with immunoSEQ multiplex PCR; TCRdb's copy has only in-frame clones and lacks some. The sample yields over 400,000 clones, 80% to 90% seen once. The sequences come from peripheral blood, collected in a trial of Ad26.COV2.S vaccine versus placebo. The receptor source for this set is a person between 18 and 59 years old who received the Ad26.COV2.S COVID-19 vaccine or a placebo.

The CDR3 here is CASSFHRDSYEQYF. CDR3 DNA: TGTGCCAGCAGTTTCCACAGGGATAGCTACGAGCAGTACTTC. The chain couples TRBV28 to TRBJ2-7, with D perhaps matching TRBD1 (6 bases). Germline lookup yields CDR1 MDHEN and CDR2 SYDVKM. V dropped 3 bases and J dropped 3 bases, with 12 bases sitting between them. The CDR3 is made up of 14 amino acids. Variable domain in full (rest from reference TRBV28 and TRBJ2-7): DVKVTQSSRYLVKRTGEKVFLECVQDMDHENMFWYRQDPGLGLRLIYFSYDVKMKEKGDIPEGYSVSREKKERFSLILESASTNQTSMYLCASSFHRDSYEQYFGPGTRLTVT.

The CDR3 DNA sequence: TGTGCCAGCAGCTTAGGTCAGGGGTCCGGGGAGCTGTTTTTT. Protein sequence: CASSLGQGSGELFF. The V call is TRBV5-5, the J call TRBJ2-2, with D possibly matching TRBD1 (6 bases). Germline V CDR1 and CDR2: SGHKS, YYEKEE (reference sequence). V was shortened by 2 bases and J by 6 bases, with 11 bases between the two germline ends. This CDR3 has 14 amino acids.

This chain uses TRBV11-2 with TRBJ2-3; maybe TRBD2 (5 bases). The CDR3 sequence is 16 residues long. Germline loops: CDR1 SGHAT, CDR2 FQNNGV. V lost 6 bases and J lost 0, with 16 bases in between. The CDR3 reads CASSSSSGPSTDTQYF. The CDR3 DNA reads as TGTGCCAGCAGTTCCTCAAGCGGCCCTAGCACAGATACGCAGTATTTT.

The rearrangement links TRBV5-1 to TRBJ1-1; 8 nucleotides line up with TRBD1. The germline V gene encodes CDR1 SGHRS and CDR2 YFSETQ. Trimming at V came to 4 bases and at J to 0 bases, leaving 2 bases not matched to a gene. The CDR3 is 14 residues long. This CDR3 is CASSPDRVNTEAFF. The CDR3, as DNA: TGCGCCAGCAGCCCGGACAGGGTGAACACTGAAGCTTTCTTT.

This clone has just a few counts. The chain links TRBV7-9 to TRBJ2-2, with 14 positions matching TRBD2. Germline V CDR1 and CDR2: SEHNR, FQNEAQ (reference sequence). The V and J ends lost 3 bases and 7 bases, in that order; junction bases with no gene match: 4. The CDR3 has 16 amino acids. The CDR3 DNA reads as TGTGCCAGCAGCTTCGGGACTAGCGGGAGCGTCGGGGAGCTGTTTTTT. Residues: CASSFGTSGSVGELFF.

The chain recombines TRBV7-3 with TRBJ2-5; the D gene is possibly TRBD2 (6 bases). Germline CDR1 SGHTA, CDR2 FQGTGA. V lost 4 bases and J lost 5, with 8 bases in between. This CDR3 is 12 amino acids long. CDR3 region: CASSSLAETQYF. CDR3 nucleotides: TGTGCCAGCAGCTCTCTAGCGGAGACCCAGTACTTC.

CDR3 bases: TGTGCCTGGAACGACAGGGGCGCTGGCTACACCTTC. Protein: CAWNDRGAGYTF. This chain joins TRBV30 and TRBJ1-2, with 8 bases aligning to TRBD1. Germline V gives CDR1 GTSNPN, CDR2 SVGIG (reference sequence). Losses at the gene ends were 4 bases for V and 7 bases for J; bases not matched to a gene: 5. This CDR3 comprises 12 residues.

The gene calls are TRBV5-1 and TRBJ1-1; no clear D gene. Germline V gene data show CDR1 as SGHRS and CDR2 as YFSETQ. This CDR3 spans 15 amino acids. Trimming took off 1 base at V and 0 bases at J, with 10 bases between the two ends. The CDR3 DNA sequence: TGCGCCAGCAGCTTGATGGCAGATTTGAACACTGAAGCTTTCTTT. Its protein is CASSLMADLNTEAFF.

The V and J genes are TRBV29-1 and TRBJ1-2; the D gene is possibly TRBD1 (6 bases). V was trimmed by 7 bases and J by 1 base, leaving 19 bases between them. The CDR3 consists of 15 residues. Germline-derived CDR1 and CDR2 are SQVTM and ANQGSEA. The DNA for the CDR3 is TGCAGCGCTAGGACAGCCGGGTACCTTAACTATGGCTACACCTTC. Amino acids: CSARTAGYLNYGYTF.

The chain couples TRBV29-1 to TRBJ2-1; TRBD2 matches 8 bases. With V trimmed by 4 bases and J by 2 bases, 4 bases remained unmatched. The germline V gene encodes CDR1 SQVTM and CDR2 ANQGSEA. This CDR3 has 14 amino acids. This CDR3 reads CSVVQLAAYNEQFF. DNA of the CDR3: TGCAGCGTTGTCCAACTAGCGGCCTACAATGAGCAGTTCTTC.

Written as DNA, the CDR3 is TGTGCCAGCAGCTCACTCCATCAGCCCCAGCATTTT. Amino acid sequence: CASSSLHQPQHF. This chain uses TRBV5-6 with TRBJ1-5; D call uncertain. The germline gives CDR1 SGHDT, CDR2 YYEEEE. V dropped 3 bases and J dropped 5 bases, with 6 bases sitting between them. The CDR3 has 12 amino acids.

The rearrangement joins TRBV18 to TRBJ2-3; 7 bases line up with TRBD1. Per the germline V gene, CDR1 is KGHSH and CDR2 is LQKENI. CDR3 length: 17 amino acids. V was clipped by 1 base and J by 1 base; unmatched bases: 8. CDR3 bases: TGTGCCAGCTCACCACAGCAACAGGGGTTTGGCACAGATACGCAGTATTTT. This sequence encodes CASSPQQQGFGTDTQYF.

V usage is TRBV7-2 and J usage is TRBJ1-1; D remains ambiguous. Germline CDR1 reads SGHTA; CDR2 reads FQGNSA. This CDR3 has 13 residues. Trimming cost V 5 bases and J 3 bases, with 10 bases left between them. The DNA for the CDR3 is TGTGCCAGCAGCAACCCGGGTCACACTGAAGCTTTCTTT. Translated, it gives CASSNPGHTEAFF. The full variable domain, its missing parts supplied by reference TRBV7-2 and TRBJ1-1, is GAGVSQSPSNKVTEKGKDVELRCDPISGHTALYWYRQSLGQGLEFLIYFQGNSAPDKSGLPSDRFSAERTGGSVSTLTIQRTQQEDSAVYLCASSNPGHTEAFFGQGTRLTVV.

This clone is a singleton in its sample. The genes are TRBV6-2 or TRBV6-3 and TRBJ2-2; possible D gene TRBD2, 6 bases. Trimming shortened V by 2 bases and J by 4 bases, and 17 bases separated the two germline ends. The CDR3 covers 17 residues. Germline V lookup: CDR1 MNHEY, CDR2 SVGEGT. CDR3 residues: CASSYRLANTGTGELFF. As DNA, the CDR3 is TGTGCCAGCAGTTACAGGCTAGCGAATACGGGCACCGGGGAGCTGTTTTTT.

V gene TRBV7-9 combines with J gene TRBJ2-3; 8 bases agree with TRBD1. The V and J ends lost 1 base and 3 bases, in that order; junction bases with no gene match: 3. This CDR3 has 15 residues. Germline V gives CDR1 SEHNR, CDR2 FQNEAQ (reference sequence). The CDR3 loop is CASSLGTGRTDTQYF. DNA for the CDR3: TGTGCCAGCAGCTTAGGGACAGGGAGGACAGATACGCAGTATTTT.

The rearrangement uses TRBV9 and TRBJ2-1; a possible D gene is TRBD2 (6 bases). V was shortened by 1 base and J by 6 bases, with 14 bases between the two germline ends. The CDR3 spans 15 residues. CDR1 SGDLS and CDR2 YYNGEE come from the germline V gene. CDR3 nucleotides: TGTGCCAGCAGCGTATCGCCGGGGGATAGCAATGAGCAGTTCTTC. It codes for CASSVSPGDSNEQFF.

The J gene is TRBJ2-2, the V gene TRBV10-1; 10 nucleotides agree with TRBD2. The germline V gene has CDR1 WNHNN and CDR2 SYGVQD (reference sequence). This CDR3 spans 17 amino acids. With V trimmed by 7 bases and J by 5 bases, 13 bases remained unmatched. For the CDR3, the DNA is TGCGCCAGCACTAGGACTAGCGGAGGGGTGGAAACCGGGGAGCTGTTTTTT. It specifies CASTRTSGGVETGELFF.

V and J are TRBV18 and TRBJ2-5; D not resolved. Trimming removed 0 bases at V and 2 bases at J, with 10 bases between. The CDR3 consists of 15 residues. Germline CDR1 and CDR2: KGHSH and LQKENI. CDR3 sequence: CASSPPVRHQETQYF. The CDR3, as DNA: TGTGCCAGCTCACCACCAGTCCGGCATCAAGAGACCCAGTACTTC.

The table lists this clone with a count of one. This chain joins TRBV15 and TRBJ1-2; 8 nucleotides align to TRBD1. Germline-derived CDR1 and CDR2 are LNHNV and YYDKDF (reference sequence). This CDR3 comprises 13 residues. V lost 0 bases to trimming and J lost 7 bases; unmatched junction nucleotides: 1. The CDR3 nucleotides are TGTGCCACCAGCAGAGATGACAGGGGTGGCTACACCTTC. Amino acids: CATSRDDRGGYTF.

This chain connects TRBV9 to TRBJ2-5, with TRBD2 matching 9 bases. This CDR3 contains 14 residues. V shed 1 base and J 5 bases; nucleotides not matched to a gene: 3. In germline, CDR1 is SGDLS, CDR2 YYNGEE. CDR3 residues: CASSVLAGFETQYF. The DNA of the CDR3 is TGTGCCAGCAGCGTACTAGCGGGGTTTGAGACCCAGTACTTC.

The chain recombines TRBV18 with TRBJ2-7; D is ambiguous. The V gene's germline CDR1 is KGHSH and CDR2 LQKENI. The CDR3 has 14 residues. Trimming took off 5 bases at V and 6 bases at J, with 17 bases between the two ends. CDR3 sequence: CASSDRWSAAEQYF. CDR3 DNA: TGTGCCAGCTCAGATAGGTGGTCGGCGGCCGAGCAGTACTTC.

The chain is built from TRBV24-1 and TRBJ1-2, with TRBD1 matching 7 bases. Per germline, CDR1 KGHDR and CDR2 SFDVKD. This CDR3 contains 14 residues. After removal of 4 bases from V and 2 bases from J, the junction contained 3 bases not matched to a gene. In DNA, the CDR3 is TGTGCCACCAGTGACCGACAGGGAAACTATGGCTACACCTTC. Its translation is CATSDRQGNYGYTF.